These 18 T cell receptor beta chains came from one sample sequenced in a study of beta chain features in type 1 diabetes. Sequencing targeted expressed TCRB transcripts, as all isolated RNA had been reverse transcribed. Method: immunoSEQ multiplex PCR; TCRdb's copy keeps in-frame clones and lacks some. The sample records hundreds of thousands of clones, roughly 11% being singletons. Specimen: naive CD4+ T cells from blood. These receptors were obtained from a young woman in good health.

The CDR3 DNA follows: TGTGCCAGCAGCTTAAGCCGGGGGAACACCGGGGAGCTGTTTTTT. The encoded protein is CASSLSRGNTGELFF. This chain joins TRBV7-3 and TRBJ2-2, with a tentative D call TRBD2 (5 bases). From germline, CDR1 is SGHTA and CDR2 FQGTGA. This CDR3 is 15 amino acids long. V was trimmed by 1 base and J by 1 base, leaving 7 bases between them.

V is TRBV23-1 and J is TRBJ1-1; unclear D gene. TRBV23-1 is placed among ORFs of uncertain function. The CDR3 is 10 residues long. Trimming took off 3 bases at V and 7 bases at J, with 3 bases between the two ends. This CDR3 reads CASSHHEAFF. CDR3 nucleotide sequence: TGCGCCAGCAGTCACCATGAAGCTTTCTTT.

The V call is TRBV9, the J call TRBJ2-5; the D is unclear. Germline V lookup: CDR1 SGDLS, CDR2 YYNGEE. The CDR3 contains 13 residues. The V gene lost 4 bases and the J gene lost 5 bases, with 12 bases spanning the gap. CDR3 in DNA: TGTGCCAGCAGCCCCCGGAGAGAGGAGACCCAGTACTTC. It yields the protein CASSPRREETQYF.

As DNA, the CDR3 is TGTGCCAGCAGTTATGCAGGGGCGACGGGGATGAACACTGAAGCTTTCTTT. This sequence encodes CASSYAGATGMNTEAFF. The chain uses TRBV28 and TRBJ1-1; tentatively, D is TRBD1 (6 bases). Trimming took 4 bases from V and 0 from J, leaving 18 bases between them. This CDR3 comprises 17 residues. Germline CDR1 and CDR2: MDHEN and SYDVKM.

The chain couples TRBV7-6 to TRBJ2-7; no clear D. V was trimmed by 1 base and J by 3 bases, leaving 19 bases between them. From germline, CDR1 is SGHVS and CDR2 FNYEAQ. CDR3 size: 17 residues. The CDR3 sequence: CASSLGGSWLRNYEQYF. The CDR3 bases are TGTGCCAGCAGCTTAGGTGGATCTTGGCTGAGGAACTACGAGCAGTACTTC. Full variable domain (remainder filled in from reference TRBV7-6 and TRBJ2-7): GAGVSQSPRYKVTKRGQDVALRCDPISGHVSLYWYRQALGQGPEFLTYFNYEAQQDKSGLPNDRFSAERPEGSISTLTIQRTEQRDSAMYRCASSLGGSWLRNYEQYFGPGTRLTVT.

This chain links TRBV14 with TRBJ1-1; tentatively, D is TRBD1 (6 bases). The CDR3 has 13 residues. The germline V gene encodes CDR1 SGHDN and CDR2 FVKESK. Trimming pared 4 bases from V and 5 bases from J, leaving 11 bases between. DNA for the CDR3: TGTGCCAGCAGCCTGACAGGTTGGACTGAAGCTTTCTTT. It yields the protein CASSLTGWTEAFF.

This clone has only a few counts. The chain couples TRBV18 to TRBJ2-1, with a weak D call TRBD2 (6 bases). The V end lost 6 bases, the J end lost 4 bases, and 16 bases lay between the germline ends. The CDR3 has 15 residues. Germline V gene lookup returns CDR1 KGHSH and CDR2 LQKENI. This chain's CDR3 is CASSPFGSGYNEQFF. CDR3 coding DNA: TGTGCCAGCTCTCCTTTTGGGAGCGGGTACAATGAGCAGTTCTTC.

This clone has a handful of counts. The junction departs from the called germline gene at one end, perhaps through a read error. The chain uses TRBV7-9 and TRBJ1-1; 8 nucleotides align to TRBD1. Germline CDR1 reads SEHNR; CDR2 reads FQNEAQ (reference sequence). The CDR3 has 14 amino acids. For the CDR3, the DNA is TGTGCCAGCAGCCAACGACAGGGGAGTTCTGATGCTTTCTTT. This codes for CASSQRQGSSDAFF.

The V call is TRBV14, the J call TRBJ2-5; D uncertain. The CDR3 extends over 13 amino acids. Germline V CDR1 and CDR2: SGHDN, FVKESK. V lost 0 bases, J lost 5 bases, and 7 bases lay in between. In nucleotides, the CDR3 is TGTGCCAGCAGCCAAGAACTCCACGAGACCCAGTACTTC. This encodes CASSQELHETQYF.

On this clone: This CDR3 is also generated by other DNA sequences in the sample. V and J are TRBV18 and TRBJ2-3; D is uncertain. CDR1 is KGHSH, CDR2 LQKENI, per germline. V shed 3 bases and J shed 3 bases, with 4 bases lying between them. The CDR3 is 12 residues long. CDR3: CASSPSTDTQYF. In DNA form, the CDR3 reads TGTGCCAGCTCACCTAGTACAGATACGCAGTATTTT.

The chain uses TRBV11-1 and TRBJ2-1, with 8 bases that match TRBD2. CDR1 and CDR2 from the germline V gene are SGHAT and FQDESV (reference sequence). The CDR3 is 13 amino acids. V shed 3 bases, J shed 5 bases, and the junction held 0 bases outside the gene matches. The CDR3 protein is CASSFGGDNEQFF. CDR3 DNA: TGTGCCAGCAGCTTCGGGGGGGACAATGAGCAGTTCTTC.

This clone showed up just a few times. This sequence joins TRBV18 and TRBJ2-1; 10 bases match TRBD2. This CDR3 region has 15 residues. Germline V gene sequence: CDR1 KGHSH, CDR2 LQKENI. The V gene end was trimmed by 4 bases and the J gene end by 4 bases; junction bases not matched to a gene: 4. The CDR3 loop reads CASSHLAGEYNEQFF. DNA for the CDR3: TGTGCCAGCTCACACCTAGCGGGAGAGTACAATGAGCAGTTCTTC. The full variable domain, completed using reference TRBV18 and TRBJ2-1, is NAGVMQNPRHLVRRRGQEARLRCSPMKGHSHVYWYRQLPEEGLKFMVYLQKENIIDESGMPKERFSAEFPKEGPSILRIQQVVRGDSAAYFCASSHLAGEYNEQFFGPGTRLTVL.

This clone has at least ten counts. The V call is TRBV7-9, the J call TRBJ2-1; a possible D gene is TRBD1 (5 bases). Trimming took 6 bases from V and 8 from J, leaving 11 bases between them. Germline CDR1 and CDR2: SEHNR and FQNEAQ (reference sequence). The CDR3 totals 12 residues. The CDR3 loop reads CASSPKGHEQFF. The CDR3 bases are TGTGCCAGCAGTCCTAAGGGGCATGAGCAGTTCTTC.

The genes are TRBV6-1 and TRBJ2-7, with 8 nucleotides matching TRBD1. Germline assignment: CDR1 MNHNS and CDR2 SASEGT. The CDR3 has 16 residues. Trimming took 3 bases from V and 2 from J; bases not matched to a gene: 9. The CDR3 DNA reads TGTGCCAGCAGTGACGAATCGGACAGGGCCCCCTACGAGCAGTACTTC. Its translation is CASSDESDRAPYEQYF.

In this sample, this clone turned up many times. V gene TRBV29-1 combines with J gene TRBJ2-5; TRBD1 agrees at 7 bases. CDR1 is SQVTM, CDR2 ANQGSEA, per germline. The CDR3 has 13 amino acids. The V and J ends lost 5 bases and 1 base, in that order; junction bases with no gene match: 4. Written as DNA, the CDR3 is TGCAGCGTTACCGGGACAGCCCAAGAGACCCAGTACTTC. Amino acids: CSVTGTAQETQYF.

This clone was observed a handful of times. The chain has TRBV19 and TRBJ2-3; tentatively, D is TRBD1 (6 bases). V lost 5 bases to trimming and J lost 4 bases, with 7 bases between them. Germline CDR1 is LNHDA and CDR2 is SQIVND (reference sequence). The CDR3 length is 12 residues. CDR3 amino acids: CASSSGADTQYF. The CDR3 nucleotides are TGTGCCAGTAGTTCAGGGGCAGATACGCAGTATTTT.

The chain combines TRBV4-2 with TRBJ2-7; 11 nucleotides agree with TRBD2. The CDR3 covers 15 residues. With V trimmed by 2 bases and J by 1 base, 1 base remained unmatched. The germline V gene has CDR1 LGHNA and CDR2 YNFKEQ. In nucleotides, the CDR3 is TGTGCCAGCAGCCAAACTAGCGGGAGTTCCTACGAGCAGTACTTC. This translates into CASSQTSGSSYEQYF.

The J gene is TRBJ2-6, the V gene TRBV6-5; D unresolved. The CDR3 extends over 15 amino acids. The germline V gene encodes CDR1 MNHEY and CDR2 SVGAGI. Trimming took 0 bases from V and 2 from J, leaving 5 bases between them. DNA of the CDR3: TGTGCCAGCAGTTACTCGCAGGCTGGGGCCAACGTCCTGACTTTC. Amino acids: CASSYSQAGANVLTF.